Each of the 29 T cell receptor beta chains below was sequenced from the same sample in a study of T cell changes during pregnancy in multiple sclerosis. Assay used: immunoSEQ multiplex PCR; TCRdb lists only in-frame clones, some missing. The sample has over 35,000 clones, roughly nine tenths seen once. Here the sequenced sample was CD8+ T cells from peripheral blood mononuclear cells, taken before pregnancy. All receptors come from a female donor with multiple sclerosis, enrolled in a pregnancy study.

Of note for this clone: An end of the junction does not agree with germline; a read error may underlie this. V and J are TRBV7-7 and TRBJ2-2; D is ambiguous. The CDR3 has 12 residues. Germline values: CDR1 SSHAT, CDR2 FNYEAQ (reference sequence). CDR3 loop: CASSSSAGELFF. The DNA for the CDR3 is TGTGCTAGCAGCTCATCGGCCGGGGAGCTGTTTTTT.

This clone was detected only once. The CDR3, as DNA: TGTGCCAGCAACCCGGGACTTCGCACCGGGGAGCTGTTTTTT. Translation: CASNPGLRTGELFF. The chain combines TRBV5-6 with TRBJ2-2; D is perhaps TRBD2 (6 bases). The germline V and J ends were trimmed by 6 bases and 4 bases, with 13 bases remaining between them. The CDR3 spans 14 residues. From germline, CDR1 is SGHDT and CDR2 YYEEEE.

The DNA of the CDR3 is TGTGCCAGCAGCGTAGGGACCGCGACAGGGGATGAAGCTTTCTTT. Translation gives CASSVGTATGDEAFF. V gene TRBV9 combines with J gene TRBJ1-1; 8 nucleotides agree with TRBD1. Germline values: CDR1 SGDLS, CDR2 YYNGEE. This CDR3 spans 15 amino acids. V was clipped by 0 bases and J by 7 bases; unmatched bases: 8.

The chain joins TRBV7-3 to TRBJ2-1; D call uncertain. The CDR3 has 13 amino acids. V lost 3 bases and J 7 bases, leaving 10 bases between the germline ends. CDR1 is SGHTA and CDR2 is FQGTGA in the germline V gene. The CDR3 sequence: CASSFGFGNEQFF. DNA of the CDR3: TGTGCCAGCAGCTTCGGGTTTGGAAATGAGCAGTTCTTC. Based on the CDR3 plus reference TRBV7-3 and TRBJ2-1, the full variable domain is GAGVSQTPSNKVTEKGKYVELRCDPISGHTALYWYRQSLGQGPEFLIYFQGTGAADDSGLPNDRFFAVRPEGSVSTLKIQRTERGDSAVYLCASSFGFGNEQFFGPGTRLTVL.

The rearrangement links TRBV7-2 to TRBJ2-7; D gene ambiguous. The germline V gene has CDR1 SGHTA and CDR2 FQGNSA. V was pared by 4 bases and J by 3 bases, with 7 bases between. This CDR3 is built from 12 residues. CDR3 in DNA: TGTGCCAGCAGCTACCCAGGCTACGAGCAGTACTTC. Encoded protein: CASSYPGYEQYF.

CDR3 nucleotides: TGTGCCAGCTCAACGGGACAGAACTACAATGAGCAGTTCTTC. This translates into CASSTGQNYNEQFF. The chain couples TRBV18 to TRBJ2-1; 7 positions match TRBD1. This CDR3 is built from 14 residues. Looked up from germline, CDR1 is KGHSH and CDR2 is LQKENI. V trimming: 5 bases; J trimming: 3 bases; junction bases outside the gene matches: 4.

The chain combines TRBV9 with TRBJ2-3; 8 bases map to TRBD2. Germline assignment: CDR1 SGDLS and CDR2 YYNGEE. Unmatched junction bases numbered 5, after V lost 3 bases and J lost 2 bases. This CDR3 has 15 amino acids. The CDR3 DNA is TGTGCCAGCAGCGGGAGCGGGAGTGCCACAGATACGCAGTATTTT. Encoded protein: CASSGSGSATDTQYF.

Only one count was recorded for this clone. CDR3: CASSESVRDLYNEQFF. The DNA for the CDR3 is TGTGCCAGCAGTGAATCGGTGCGGGACTTATACAATGAGCAGTTCTTC. This chain links TRBV25-1 with TRBJ2-1; TRBD2 might be the D (6 bases). The V gene's germline CDR1 is MGHDK and CDR2 SYGVNS. This CDR3 spans 16 amino acids. V was shortened by 1 base and J by 4 bases, with 14 bases between the two germline ends.

CDR3: CASSFGGEQYF. CDR3 in DNA: TGTGCCAGCAGTTTCGGCGGAGAGCAGTACTTC. This sequence joins TRBV28 and TRBJ2-7; D is unresolved. The ends were cut back, 3 bases at V and 7 bases at J, with 7 bases in the middle. The CDR3 contains 11 residues. The germline CDR1 and CDR2 sequences are MDHEN and SYDVKM.

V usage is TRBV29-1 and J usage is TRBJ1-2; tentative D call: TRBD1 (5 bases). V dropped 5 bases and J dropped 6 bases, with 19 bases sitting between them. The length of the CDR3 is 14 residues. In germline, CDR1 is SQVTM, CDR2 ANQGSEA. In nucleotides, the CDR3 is TGCAGCGTTTTATCAGGGAAAGTGGATGATGGCTACACCTTC. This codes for CSVLSGKVDDGYTF.

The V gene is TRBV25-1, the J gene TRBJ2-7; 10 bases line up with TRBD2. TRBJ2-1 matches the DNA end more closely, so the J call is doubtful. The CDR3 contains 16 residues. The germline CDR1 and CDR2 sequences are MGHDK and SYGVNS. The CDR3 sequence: CASSIRAGGNYNEQFF. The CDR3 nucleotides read TGTGCCAGCAGTATCCGAGCGGGAGGGAACTACAATGAGCAGTTCTTC.

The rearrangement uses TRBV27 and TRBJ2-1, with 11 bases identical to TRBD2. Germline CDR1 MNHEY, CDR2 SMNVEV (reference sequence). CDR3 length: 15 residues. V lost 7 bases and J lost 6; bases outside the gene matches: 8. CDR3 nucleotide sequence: TGTGCCAGCAAATCTATAGCGGGAGGGCCCAATGAGCAGTTCTTC. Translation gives CASKSIAGGPNEQFF.

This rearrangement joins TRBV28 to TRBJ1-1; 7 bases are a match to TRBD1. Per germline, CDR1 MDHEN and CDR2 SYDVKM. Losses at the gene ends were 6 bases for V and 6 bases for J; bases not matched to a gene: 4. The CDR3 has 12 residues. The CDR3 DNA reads TGTGCCAGCAGCCATGACAGGGCTGAAGCTTTCTTT. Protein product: CASSHDRAEAFF.

The CDR3 sequence is CATTTGDAGELFF. The CDR3 DNA follows: TGTGCCACCACGACAGGGGACGCCGGGGAGCTGTTTTTT. The chain recombines TRBV19 with TRBJ2-2; TRBD1 agrees at 8 bases. The CDR3 sequence is 13 residues long. The J segment lost 6 bases and the V segment lost 10 bases, leaving 7 bases of the junction unmatched. The V gene's germline CDR1 is LNHDA and CDR2 SQIVND (reference sequence).

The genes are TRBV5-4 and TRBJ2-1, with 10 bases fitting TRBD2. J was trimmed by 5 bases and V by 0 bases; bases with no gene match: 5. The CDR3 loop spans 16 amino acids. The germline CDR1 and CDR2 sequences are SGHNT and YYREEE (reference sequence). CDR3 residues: CASSLVVLAGDNEQFF. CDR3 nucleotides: TGTGCCAGCAGCTTGGTCGTGCTAGCGGGAGACAATGAGCAGTTCTTC.

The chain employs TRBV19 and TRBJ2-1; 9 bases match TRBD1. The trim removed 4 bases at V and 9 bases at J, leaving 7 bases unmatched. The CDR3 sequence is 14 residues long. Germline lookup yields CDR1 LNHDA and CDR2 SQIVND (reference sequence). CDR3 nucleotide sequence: TGTGCCAGTAGTACAACGACAGGGGGAGGTGAGCAGTTCTTC. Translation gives CASSTTTGGGEQFF.

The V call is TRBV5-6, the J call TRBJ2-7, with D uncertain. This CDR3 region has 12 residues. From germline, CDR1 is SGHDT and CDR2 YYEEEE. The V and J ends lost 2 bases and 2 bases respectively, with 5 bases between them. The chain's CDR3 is CASSFNPYEQYF. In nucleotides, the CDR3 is TGTGCCAGCAGCTTTAATCCCTACGAGCAGTACTTC.

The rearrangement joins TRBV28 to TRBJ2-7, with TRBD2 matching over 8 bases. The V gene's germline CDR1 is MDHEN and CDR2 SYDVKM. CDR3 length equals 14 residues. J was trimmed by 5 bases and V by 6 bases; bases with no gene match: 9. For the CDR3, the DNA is TGTGCCAGCAGCCCTTCCGGGAGGGCCGACGAGCAGTACTTC. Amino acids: CASSPSGRADEQYF.

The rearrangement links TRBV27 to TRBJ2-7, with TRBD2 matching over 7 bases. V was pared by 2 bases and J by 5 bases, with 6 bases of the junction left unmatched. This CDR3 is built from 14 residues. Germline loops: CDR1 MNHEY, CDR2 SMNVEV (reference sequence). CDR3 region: CASSLSGKGNEQYF. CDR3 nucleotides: TGTGCCAGCAGTTTAAGCGGGAAGGGGAACGAGCAGTACTTC.

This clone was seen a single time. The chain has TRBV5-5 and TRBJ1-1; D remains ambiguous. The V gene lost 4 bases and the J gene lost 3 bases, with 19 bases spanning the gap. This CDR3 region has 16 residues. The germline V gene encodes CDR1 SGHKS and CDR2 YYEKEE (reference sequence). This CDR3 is CASSPQGREEYTEAFF. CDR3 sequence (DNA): TGTGCCAGCAGCCCACAAGGTCGGGAAGAATACACTGAAGCTTTCTTT.

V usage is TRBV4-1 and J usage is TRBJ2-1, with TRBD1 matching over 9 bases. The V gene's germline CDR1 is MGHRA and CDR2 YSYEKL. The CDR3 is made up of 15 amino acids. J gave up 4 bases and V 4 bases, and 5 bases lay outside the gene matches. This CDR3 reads CASSPDRGFYNEQFF. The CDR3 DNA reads TGCGCCAGCAGCCCCGACAGGGGGTTTTACAATGAGCAGTTCTTC.

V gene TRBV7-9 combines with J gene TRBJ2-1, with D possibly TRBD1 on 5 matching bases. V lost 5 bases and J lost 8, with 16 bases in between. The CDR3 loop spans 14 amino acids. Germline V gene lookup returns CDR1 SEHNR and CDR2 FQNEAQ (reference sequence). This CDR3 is CASSPTGFGHEQFF. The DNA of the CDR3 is TGTGCCAGCAGCCCTACAGGCTTTGGGCATGAGCAGTTCTTC.

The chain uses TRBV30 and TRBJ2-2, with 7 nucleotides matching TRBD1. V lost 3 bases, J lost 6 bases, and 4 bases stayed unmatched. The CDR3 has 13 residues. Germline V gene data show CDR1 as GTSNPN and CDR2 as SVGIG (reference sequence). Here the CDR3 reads CAWRTQGAGELFF. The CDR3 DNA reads TGTGCCTGGAGGACGCAGGGGGCCGGGGAGCTGTTTTTT.

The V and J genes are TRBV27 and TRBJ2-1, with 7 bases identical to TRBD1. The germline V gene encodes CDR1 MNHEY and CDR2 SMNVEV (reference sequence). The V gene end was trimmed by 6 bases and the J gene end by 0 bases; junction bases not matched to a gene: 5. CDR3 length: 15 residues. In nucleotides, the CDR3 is TGTGCCAGCAGACTACAGGGGTTCTCCTACAATGAGCAGTTCTTC. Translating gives CASRLQGFSYNEQFF.

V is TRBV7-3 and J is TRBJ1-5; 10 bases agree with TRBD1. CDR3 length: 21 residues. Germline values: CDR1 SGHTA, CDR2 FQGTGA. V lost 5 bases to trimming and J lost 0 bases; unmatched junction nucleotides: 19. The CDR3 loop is CASSHGDRQGATVYSNQPQHF. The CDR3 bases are TGTGCCAGCAGCCACGGAGATAGACAGGGGGCTACGGTATATAGCAATCAGCCCCAGCATTTT.

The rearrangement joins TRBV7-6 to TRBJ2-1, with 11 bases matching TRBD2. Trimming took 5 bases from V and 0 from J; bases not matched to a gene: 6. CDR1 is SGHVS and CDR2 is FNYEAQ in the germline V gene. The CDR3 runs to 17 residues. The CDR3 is CASSPRLAGPSYNEQFF. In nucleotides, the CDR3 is TGTGCCAGCAGCCCCCGACTAGCGGGGCCCTCCTACAATGAGCAGTTCTTC.

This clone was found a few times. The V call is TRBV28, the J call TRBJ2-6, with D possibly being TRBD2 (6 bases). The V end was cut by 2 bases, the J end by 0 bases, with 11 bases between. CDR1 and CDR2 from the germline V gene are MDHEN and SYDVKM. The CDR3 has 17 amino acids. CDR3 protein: CASSLGGSFSGANVLTF. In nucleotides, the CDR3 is TGTGCCAGCAGTTTAGGGGGGAGTTTCTCTGGGGCCAACGTCCTGACTTTC.

The CDR3 DNA is TGTGCCAGCAGCTTAATCTTGGAGGGTGAAAAACTGTTTTTT. This translates into CASSLILEGEKLFF. This chain uses TRBV7-9 with TRBJ1-4; no firm D call. The V end lost 2 bases, the J end lost 7 bases, and 11 bases lay between the germline ends. The germline gives CDR1 SEHNR, CDR2 FQNEAQ (reference sequence). The CDR3 is 14 amino acids.

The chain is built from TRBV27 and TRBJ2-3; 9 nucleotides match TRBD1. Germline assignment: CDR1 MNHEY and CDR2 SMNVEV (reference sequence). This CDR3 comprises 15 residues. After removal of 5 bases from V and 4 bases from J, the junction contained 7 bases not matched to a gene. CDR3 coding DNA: TGTGCCAGCAGTATGTCCGGGACAGGGTCAGATACGCAGTATTTT. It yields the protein CASSMSGTGSDTQYF.